This T cell receptor beta chain was captured in a study of blood T cells in healthy people across ages. Study-level findings and limits: The authors considered diversity estimates from one million T cells to be underestimates.

Combining a sample-barcoded 5' primer with a J-beta primer mix, a second PCR ran for 7 to 11 cycles. Researchers report that each sample yielded at least 3 million CDR3-containing paired-end reads. In TCRdb, the 5' RACE reads were re-called with MiXCR into one record per CDR3 protein. The sample shows about 1.4 million distinct CDR3 sequences, around 59% of them seen only once. J was trimmed by 0 bases and V by 5 bases; bases with no gene match: 11. Germline V CDR1 and CDR2: MNHEY, SVGAGI. The CDR3 is made up of 17 amino acids. Note on this clonotype: Its target is unknown.

This chain joins TRBV6-5 and TRBJ1-2; 8 bases align to TRBD1. Sample: blood. This TCR was recovered from a man between 18 and 29 years old in good health. As DNA, the CDR3 is TGTGCCAGCAGTAACAGGGGGGGACATGCAGCTAACTATGGCTACACCTTC. Its translation: CASSNRGGHAANYGYTF.